The next 16 T cell receptor beta chains were all read from a single sample in a study of blood T cell repertoires in COVID-19. Clones were read by immunoSEQ multiplex PCR, and TCRdb kept only the in-frame ones, dropping some. The top ten clones hold roughly 2% of a sample with some 150,000 clones, more than 80% of them seen once. The sample taken for sequencing was peripheral blood. These receptors came from a man in his 70s with acute or convalescent COVID-19.

This chain uses TRBV5-5 with TRBJ2-2, with a tentative D call TRBD1 (5 bases). With 0 bases removed from V and 4 bases from J, the gap between germline ends came to 13 bases. CDR3 length: 16 amino acids. Germline CDR1 SGHKS, CDR2 YYEKEE (reference sequence). The CDR3 nucleotides are TGTGCCAGCAGCTTGGAGACAGACCGGATCACCGGGGAGCTGTTTTTT. It codes for CASSLETDRITGELFF.

In DNA form, the CDR3 reads TGTGCCAGCAGCTTCCAGGGGGCAGGGTACGAGCAGTACTTC. The encoded protein is CASSFQGAGYEQYF. This sequence joins TRBV11-2 and TRBJ2-7, with TRBD1 matching 8 bases. V was pared by 3 bases and J by 4 bases, with 5 bases of the junction left unmatched. Germline V gene sequence: CDR1 SGHAT, CDR2 FQNNGV. The CDR3 spans 14 residues. The complete variable domain, with remaining parts taken from reference TRBV11-2 and TRBJ2-7, reads EAGVAQSPRYKIIEKRQSVAFWCNPISGHATLYWYQQILGQGPKLLIQFQNNGVVDDSQLPKDRFSAERLKGVDSTLKIQPAKLEDSAVYLCASSFQGAGYEQYFGPGTRLTVT.

This clone was seen a few times. The chain recombines TRBV6-1 with TRBJ2-7, with TRBD1 matching over 11 bases. The germline CDR1 and CDR2 sequences are MNHNS and SASEGT. The CDR3 covers 15 residues. V lost 1 base to trimming and J lost 3 bases; unmatched junction nucleotides: 2. This CDR3 reads CASSEEGTGGYEQYF. The CDR3 DNA follows: TGTGCCAGCAGTGAAGAAGGGACAGGGGGCTACGAGCAGTACTTC.

The rearrangement joins TRBV5-5 to TRBJ1-2, with D possibly TRBD1 on 5 matching bases. The V end lost 1 base, the J end lost 3 bases, and 13 bases lay between the germline ends. CDR3 length: 15 amino acids. The germline gives CDR1 SGHKS, CDR2 YYEKEE (reference sequence). The chain's CDR3 is CASSLFGALDYGYTF. The CDR3 bases are TGTGCCAGCAGCTTGTTTGGGGCTCTAGACTATGGCTACACCTTC.

V gene TRBV2 combines with J gene TRBJ2-7, with D uncertain. The V end was cut by 3 bases, the J end by 0 bases, with 12 bases between. CDR3 length: 15 amino acids. Germline CDR1 is SNHLY and CDR2 is FYNNEI. CDR3 sequence reads: CASSESQVPSYEQYF. CDR3 coding DNA: TGTGCCAGCAGTGAGTCGCAGGTCCCCTCCTACGAGCAGTACTTC.

The genes are TRBV6-6 and TRBJ1-2; D unclear. The CDR3 covers 16 residues. Trimming removed 6 bases from V and 6 bases from J, with 23 bases in between. Germline V gives CDR1 MNHNY, CDR2 SVGAGI (reference sequence). The CDR3 coding sequence is TGTGCCAGCAGCCTACCGGCCCGGGGAACCGGAGATGGCTACACCTTC. Amino acids: CASSLPARGTGDGYTF.

V gene TRBV3-1 (or the pseudogene TRBV3-2) combines with J gene TRBJ2-7; TRBD1 matches at 10 bases. V lost 2 bases and J lost 6; bases outside the gene matches: 7. Germline V gene data show CDR1 as LGHDT and CDR2 as YNNKEL (reference sequence). The CDR3 consists of 15 residues. CDR3 bases: TGTGCCAGCAGCCAAACCGGGACAGGGGTTTCCGAGCAGTACTTC. It yields the protein CASSQTGTGVSEQYF.

J is TRBJ2-1 and V is TRBV27; a weak D match, TRBD2 (6 bases). The germline V gene has CDR1 MNHEY and CDR2 SMNVEV (reference sequence). V gave up 5 bases and J gave up 4 bases, with 21 bases separating them. The CDR3 contains 17 residues. In nucleotides, the CDR3 is TGTGCCAGCAGTCCGGGGAGGCGGGCCAACCTTTACAATGAGCAGTTCTTC. Protein sequence: CASSPGRRANLYNEQFF.

The rearrangement links TRBV19 to TRBJ1-2; 8 bases are shared with TRBD1. The CDR3 length is 13 residues. With V trimmed by 4 bases and J by 5 bases, 3 bases remained unmatched. Germline CDR1 is LNHDA and CDR2 is SQIVND (reference sequence). CDR3 region: CASSKDREYGYTF. The CDR3 DNA reads TGTGCCAGTAGTAAGGACAGGGAATATGGCTACACCTTC.

The rearrangement joins TRBV11-3 to TRBJ1-2; unclear D gene. Looked up from germline, CDR1 is SGHNT and CDR2 is YENEEA. The CDR3 spans 17 residues. The V gene lost 3 bases and the J gene lost 3 bases, with 20 bases spanning the gap. Here the CDR3 DNA reads TGTGCCAGCAGCTTGGACTCCGGGCCCTTGAGCGACTATGGCTACACCTTC. The encoded protein is CASSLDSGPLSDYGYTF.

J is TRBJ2-4 and V is TRBV18; tentative D call: TRBD1 (6 bases). V dropped 0 bases and J dropped 0 bases, with 9 bases sitting between them. In germline, CDR1 is KGHSH, CDR2 LQKENI. The CDR3 totals 16 residues. CDR3 in DNA: TGTGCCAGCTCACCACCGACAGGCTTAGCCAAAAACATTCAGTACTTC. Residues: CASSPPTGLAKNIQYF.

This sequence joins TRBV28 and TRBJ1-1, with 7 bases identical to TRBD1. The V gene's germline CDR1 is MDHEN and CDR2 SYDVKM. V trimming: 4 bases; J trimming: 10 bases; junction bases outside the gene matches: 21. CDR3 length equals 17 residues. The CDR3 loop is CASSSEGRDSQGLGAFF. CDR3 coding DNA: TGTGCCAGCAGTTCCGAGGGTCGGGACAGTCAAGGCCTGGGAGCTTTCTTT.

This chain uses TRBV19 with TRBJ1-2; possible D gene TRBD1, 5 bases. Trimming removed 6 bases at V and 2 bases at J, with 10 bases between. This CDR3 is 13 amino acids long. Germline assignment: CDR1 LNHDA and CDR2 SQIVND (reference sequence). DNA of the CDR3: TGTGCCAGTAGCCGACAGACCAACTATGGCTACACCTTC. Translating gives CASSRQTNYGYTF.

The gene calls are TRBV2 and TRBJ1-2; D perhaps matches TRBD1 (5 bases). CDR1 and CDR2 from the germline V gene are SNHLY and FYNNEI. Trimming shortened V by 8 bases and J by 2 bases, and 15 bases separated the two germline ends. The CDR3 extends over 14 amino acids. The CDR3 nucleotides read TGTGCCAGCCGCGGGGCAAACCTCAACTATGGCTACACCTTC. Amino acids: CASRGANLNYGYTF.

The J gene is TRBJ1-1, the V gene TRBV12-3 or TRBV12-4, with D maybe TRBD1 (5 bases). V was trimmed by 7 bases and J by 7 bases, leaving 16 bases between them. The CDR3 runs 13 residues. The CDR3 sequence: CASTAQLGGEAFF. For the CDR3, the DNA is TGTGCCAGCACCGCCCAGCTCGGGGGTGAAGCTTTCTTT.

V gene TRBV2 combines with J gene TRBJ2-1; D may be TRBD2 (6 bases). The CDR3 is made up of 22 amino acids. Between the trimmed V and J ends, which lost 8 bases and 0 bases, there was a span of 35 bases. Germline assignment: CDR1 SNHLY and CDR2 FYNNEI. Here the CDR3 DNA reads TGTGCCAGCGGGTGGCGGGGCCTAGAGTCAGACGATGAATCCAGCTCCTACAATGAGCAGTTCTTC. This codes for CASGWRGLESDDESSSYNEQFF.